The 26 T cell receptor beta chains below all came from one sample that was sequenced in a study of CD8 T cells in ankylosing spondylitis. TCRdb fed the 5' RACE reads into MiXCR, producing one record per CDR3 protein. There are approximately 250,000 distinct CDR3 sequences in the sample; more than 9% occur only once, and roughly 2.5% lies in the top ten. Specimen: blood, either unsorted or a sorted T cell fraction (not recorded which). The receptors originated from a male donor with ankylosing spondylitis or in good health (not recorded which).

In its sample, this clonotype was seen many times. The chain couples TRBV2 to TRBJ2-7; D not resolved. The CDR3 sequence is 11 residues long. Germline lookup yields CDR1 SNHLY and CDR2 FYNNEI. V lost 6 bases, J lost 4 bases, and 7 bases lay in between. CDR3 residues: CASRRTYEQYF. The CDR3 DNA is TGTGCCAGCAGGAGAACTTACGAGCAGTACTTC.

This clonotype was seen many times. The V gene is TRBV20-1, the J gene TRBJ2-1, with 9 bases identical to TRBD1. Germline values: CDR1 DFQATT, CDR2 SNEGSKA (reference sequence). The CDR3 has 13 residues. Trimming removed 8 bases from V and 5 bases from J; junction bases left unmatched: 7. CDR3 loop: CSTSGTGHNEQFF. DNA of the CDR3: TGCAGTACCTCCGGGACAGGGCACAATGAGCAGTTCTTC.

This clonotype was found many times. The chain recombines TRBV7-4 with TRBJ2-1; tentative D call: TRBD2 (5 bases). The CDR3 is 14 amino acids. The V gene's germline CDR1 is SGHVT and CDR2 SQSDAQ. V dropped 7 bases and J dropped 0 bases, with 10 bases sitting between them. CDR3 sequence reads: CASNRGVSYNEQFF. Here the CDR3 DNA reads TGTGCCAGCAACCGGGGTGTCTCCTACAATGAGCAGTTCTTC.

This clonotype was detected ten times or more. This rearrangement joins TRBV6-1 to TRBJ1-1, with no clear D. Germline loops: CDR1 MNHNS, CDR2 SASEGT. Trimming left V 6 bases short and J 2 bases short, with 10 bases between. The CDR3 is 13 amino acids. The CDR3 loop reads CASSRGFNTEAFF. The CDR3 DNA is TGTGCCAGCAGCCGAGGGTTTAACACTGAAGCTTTCTTT.

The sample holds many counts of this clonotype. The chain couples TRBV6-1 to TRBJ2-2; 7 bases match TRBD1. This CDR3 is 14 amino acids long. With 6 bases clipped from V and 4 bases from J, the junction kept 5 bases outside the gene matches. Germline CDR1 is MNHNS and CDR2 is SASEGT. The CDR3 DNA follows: TGTGCCAGCAGATTGGACAGGAGCACCGGGGAGCTGTTTTTT. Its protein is CASRLDRSTGELFF.

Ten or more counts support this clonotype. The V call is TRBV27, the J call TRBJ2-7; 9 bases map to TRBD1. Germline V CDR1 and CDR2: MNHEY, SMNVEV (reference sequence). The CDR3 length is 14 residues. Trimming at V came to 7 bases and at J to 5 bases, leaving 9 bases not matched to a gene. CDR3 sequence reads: CASTRGDRVHEQYF. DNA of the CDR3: TGTGCCAGCACCCGAGGGGACAGGGTTCACGAGCAGTACTTC.

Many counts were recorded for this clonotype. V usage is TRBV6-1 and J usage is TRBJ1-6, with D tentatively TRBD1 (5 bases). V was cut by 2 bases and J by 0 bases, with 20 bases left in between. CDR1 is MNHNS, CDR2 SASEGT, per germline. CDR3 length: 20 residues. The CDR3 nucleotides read TGTGCCAGCAGTGAAACATCCCGGGACCGTCAAGGCTCCTATAATTCACCCCTCCACTTT. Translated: CASSETSRDRQGSYNSPLHF.

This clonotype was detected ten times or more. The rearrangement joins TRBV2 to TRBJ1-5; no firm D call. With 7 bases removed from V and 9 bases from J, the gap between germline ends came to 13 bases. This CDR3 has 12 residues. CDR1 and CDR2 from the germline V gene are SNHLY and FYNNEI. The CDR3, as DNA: TGTGCCAGCACCGAATCGGGGAGGCCCCAGCATTTT. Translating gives CASTESGRPQHF. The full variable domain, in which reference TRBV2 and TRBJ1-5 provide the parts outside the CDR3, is EPEVTQTPSHQVTQMGQEVILRCVPISNHLYFYWYRQILGQKVEFLVSFYNNEISEKSEIFDDQFSVERPDGSNFTLKIRSTKLEDSAMYFCASTESGRPQHFGDGTRLSIL.

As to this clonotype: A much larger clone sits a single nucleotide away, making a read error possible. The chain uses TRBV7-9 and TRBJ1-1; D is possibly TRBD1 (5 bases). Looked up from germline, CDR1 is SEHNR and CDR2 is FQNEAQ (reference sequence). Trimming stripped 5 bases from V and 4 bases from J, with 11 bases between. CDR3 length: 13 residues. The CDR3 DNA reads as TGTGCCAGCAGCGTCGACGGGGGCACTGAAGCTTTCTTT. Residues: CASSVDGGTEAFF.

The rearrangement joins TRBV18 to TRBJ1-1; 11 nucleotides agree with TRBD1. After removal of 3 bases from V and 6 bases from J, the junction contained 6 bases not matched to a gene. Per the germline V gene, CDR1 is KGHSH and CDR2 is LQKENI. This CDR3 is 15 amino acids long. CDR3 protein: CASSPGQGAHPEAFF. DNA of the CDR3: TGTGCCAGCTCACCTGGACAGGGGGCGCACCCTGAAGCTTTCTTT.

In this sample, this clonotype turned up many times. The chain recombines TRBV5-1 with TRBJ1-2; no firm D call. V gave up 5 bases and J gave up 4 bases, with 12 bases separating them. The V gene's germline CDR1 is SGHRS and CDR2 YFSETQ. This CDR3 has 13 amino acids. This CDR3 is CASSSIDGYGYTF. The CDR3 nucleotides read TGCGCCAGCAGTTCTATTGATGGCTATGGCTACACCTTC.

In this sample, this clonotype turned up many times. CDR3 loop: CASSLRAYNEQFF. In nucleotides, the CDR3 is TGCGCCAGCAGCCTCCGGGCCTACAATGAGCAGTTCTTC. The chain links TRBV5-1 to TRBJ2-1; no clear D. CDR3 size: 13 residues. The ends were cut back, 4 bases at V and 2 bases at J, with 7 bases in the middle. Germline CDR1 SGHRS, CDR2 YFSETQ.

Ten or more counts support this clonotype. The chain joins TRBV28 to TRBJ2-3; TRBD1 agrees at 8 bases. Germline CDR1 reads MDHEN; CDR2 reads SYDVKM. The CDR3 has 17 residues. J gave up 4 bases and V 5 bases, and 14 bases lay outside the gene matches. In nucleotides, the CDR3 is TGTGCCAGCAGTCCCTCTGGACAGGGAAGGCGCGCAGATACGCAGTATTTT. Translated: CASSPSGQGRRADTQYF.

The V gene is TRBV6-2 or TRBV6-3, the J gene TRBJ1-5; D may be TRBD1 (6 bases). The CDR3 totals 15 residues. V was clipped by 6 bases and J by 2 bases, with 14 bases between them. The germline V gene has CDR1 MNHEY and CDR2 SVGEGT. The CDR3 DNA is TGTGCCAGCAGCCCGACGGGGGGGCGCAATCAGCCCCAGCATTTT. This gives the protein CASSPTGGRNQPQHF.

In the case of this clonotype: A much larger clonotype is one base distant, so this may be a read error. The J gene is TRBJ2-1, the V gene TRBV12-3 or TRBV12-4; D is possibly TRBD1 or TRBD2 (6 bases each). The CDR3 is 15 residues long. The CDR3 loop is CDSSLLGGAYNEQFF. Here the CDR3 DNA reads TGTGACAGCAGCCTCCTCGGGGGCGCTTACAATGAGCAGTTCTTC.

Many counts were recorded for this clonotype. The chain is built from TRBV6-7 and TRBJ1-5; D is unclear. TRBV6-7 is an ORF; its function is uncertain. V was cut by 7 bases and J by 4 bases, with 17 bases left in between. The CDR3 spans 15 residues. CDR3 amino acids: CASNRIRGANQPQHF. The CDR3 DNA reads TGTGCCAGCAACCGAATAAGAGGTGCTAATCAGCCCCAGCATTTT.

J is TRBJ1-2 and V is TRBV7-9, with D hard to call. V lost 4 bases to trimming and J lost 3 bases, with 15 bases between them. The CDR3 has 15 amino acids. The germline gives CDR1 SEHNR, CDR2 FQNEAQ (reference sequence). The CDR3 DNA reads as TGTGCCAGCAGCTCCTCTCTCGGACGGTACTATGGCTACACCTTC. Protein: CASSSSLGRYYGYTF. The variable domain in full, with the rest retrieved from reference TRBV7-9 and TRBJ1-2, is DTGVSQNPRHKITKRGQNVTFRCDPISEHNRLYWYRQTLGQGPEFLTYFQNEAQLEKSRLLSDRFSAERPKGSFSTLEIQRTEQGDSAMYLCASSSSLGRYYGYTFGSGTRLTVV.

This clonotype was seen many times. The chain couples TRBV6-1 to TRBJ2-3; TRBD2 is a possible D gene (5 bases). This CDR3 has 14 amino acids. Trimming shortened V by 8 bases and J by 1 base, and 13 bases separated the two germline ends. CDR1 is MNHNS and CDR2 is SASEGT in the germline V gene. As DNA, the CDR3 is TGTGCCAGCGTGACGGGAAGAGGCACAGATACGCAGTATTTT. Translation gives CASVTGRGTDTQYF.

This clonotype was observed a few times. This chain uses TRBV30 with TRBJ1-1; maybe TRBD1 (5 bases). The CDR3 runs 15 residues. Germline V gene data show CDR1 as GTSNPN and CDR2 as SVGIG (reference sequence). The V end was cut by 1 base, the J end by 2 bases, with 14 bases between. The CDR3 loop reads CAWSGETGSNTEAFF. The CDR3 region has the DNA TGTGCCTGGAGTGGGGAAACAGGATCAAACACTGAAGCTTTCTTT.

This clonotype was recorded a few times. The CDR3 is CASSLGRTSGVETQYF. As DNA, the CDR3 is TGTGCCAGCAGCTTAGGGCGGACTAGCGGGGTAGAGACCCAGTACTTC. The chain couples TRBV11-2 to TRBJ2-5, with 12 bases that match TRBD2. V trimming: 1 base; J trimming: 4 bases; junction bases outside the gene matches: 4. This CDR3 comprises 16 residues. Per germline, CDR1 SGHAT and CDR2 FQNNGV. The complete variable domain, with remaining parts taken from reference TRBV11-2 and TRBJ2-5, reads EAGVAQSPRYKIIEKRQSVAFWCNPISGHATLYWYQQILGQGPKLLIQFQNNGVVDDSQLPKDRFSAERLKGVDSTLKIQPAKLEDSAVYLCASSLGRTSGVETQYFGPGTRLLVL.

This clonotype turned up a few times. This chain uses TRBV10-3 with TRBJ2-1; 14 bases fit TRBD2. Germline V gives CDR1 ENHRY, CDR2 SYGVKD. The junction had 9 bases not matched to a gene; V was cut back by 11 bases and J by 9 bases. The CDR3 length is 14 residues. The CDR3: CASGLAGGGGEQFF. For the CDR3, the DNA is TGTGCCTCCGGACTAGCGGGAGGAGGTGGTGAGCAGTTCTTC.

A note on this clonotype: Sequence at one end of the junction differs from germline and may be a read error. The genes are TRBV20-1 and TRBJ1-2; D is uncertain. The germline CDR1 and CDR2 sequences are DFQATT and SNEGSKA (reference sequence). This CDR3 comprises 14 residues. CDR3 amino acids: CSARPRNTLYGYAF. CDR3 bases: TGCAGTGCTAGACCCAGGAATACTCTCTATGGCTACGCCTTC.

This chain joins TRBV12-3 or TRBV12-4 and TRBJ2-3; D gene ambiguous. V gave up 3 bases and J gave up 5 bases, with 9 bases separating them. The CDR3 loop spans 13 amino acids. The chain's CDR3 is CASSFVPRDTQYF. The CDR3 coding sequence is TGTGCCAGCAGTTTTGTCCCTCGAGATACGCAGTATTTT.

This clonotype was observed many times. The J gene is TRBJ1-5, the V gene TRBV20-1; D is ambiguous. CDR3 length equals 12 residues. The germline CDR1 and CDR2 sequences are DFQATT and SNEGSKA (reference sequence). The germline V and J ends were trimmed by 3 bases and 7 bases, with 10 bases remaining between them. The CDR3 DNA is TGCAGTGCTAGCCGGTCGGGGCAGCCCCAGCATTTT. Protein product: CSASRSGQPQHF.

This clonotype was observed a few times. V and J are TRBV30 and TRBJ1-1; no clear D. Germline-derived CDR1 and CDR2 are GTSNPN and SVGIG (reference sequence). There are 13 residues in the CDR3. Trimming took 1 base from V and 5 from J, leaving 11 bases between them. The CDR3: CAWSATLGTEAFF. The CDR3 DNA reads TGTGCCTGGAGTGCCACTTTGGGGACTGAAGCTTTCTTT.

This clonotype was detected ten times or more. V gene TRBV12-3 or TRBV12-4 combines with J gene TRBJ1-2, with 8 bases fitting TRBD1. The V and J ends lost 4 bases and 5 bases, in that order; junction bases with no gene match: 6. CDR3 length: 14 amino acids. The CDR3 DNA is TGTGCCAGCAGTTACCAGACAGGGGATTATGGCTACACCTTC. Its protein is CASSYQTGDYGYTF.